The T cell receptor beta chain under discussion was sequenced for a study of OX40 agonist ivuxolimab in advanced cancers. J lost 2 bases, V lost 0 bases, and 4 bases had no gene match. Germline V gene lookup returns CDR1 SGDLS and CDR2 YYNGEE. This CDR3 comprises 15 residues. Measured with immunoSEQ multiplex PCR; TCRdb has only the in-frame clones, and not every one. Found here are about 80,000 clones, just over 90% of them singletons; the top ten hold 4.5% to 5%. Sequenced here: CD4+ or CD8+ T cells sorted from blood, sampled in a trial of the OX40 agonist ivuxolimab. V gene TRBV9 combines with J gene TRBJ2-7; 8 bases fit TRBD2. The sequence derives from an adult with an advanced solid tumor such as melanoma, head and neck, liver or kidney cancer. The DNA of the CDR3 is TGTGCCAGCAGCGTAGGGCTAGCGGGCGCCTACGAGCAGTACTTC. It is translated as CASSVGLAGAYEQYF.